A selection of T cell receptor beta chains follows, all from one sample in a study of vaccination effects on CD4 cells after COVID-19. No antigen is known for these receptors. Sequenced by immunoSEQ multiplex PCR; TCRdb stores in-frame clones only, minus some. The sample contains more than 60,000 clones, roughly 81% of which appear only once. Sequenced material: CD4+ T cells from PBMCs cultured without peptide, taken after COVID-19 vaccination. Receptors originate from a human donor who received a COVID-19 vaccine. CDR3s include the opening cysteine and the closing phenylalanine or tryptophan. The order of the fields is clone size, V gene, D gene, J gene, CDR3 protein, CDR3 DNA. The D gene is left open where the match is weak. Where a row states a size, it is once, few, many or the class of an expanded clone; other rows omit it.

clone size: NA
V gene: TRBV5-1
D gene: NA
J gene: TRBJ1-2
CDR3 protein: CASSSDRFYGYTF
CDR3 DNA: TGCGCCAGCAGCTCCGACAGATTCTATGGCTACACCTTC

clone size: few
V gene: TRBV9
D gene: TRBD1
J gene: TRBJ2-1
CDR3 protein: CASSVGQGAYNEQFF
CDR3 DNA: TGTGCCAGCAGCGTAGGACAGGGGGCCTACAATGAGCAGTTCTTC

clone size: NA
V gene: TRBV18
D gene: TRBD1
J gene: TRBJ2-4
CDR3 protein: CASSPNGQGGSAKNIQYF
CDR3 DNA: TGTGCCAGCTCACCGAACGGACAGGGAGGTTCAGCCAAAAACATTCAGTACTTC

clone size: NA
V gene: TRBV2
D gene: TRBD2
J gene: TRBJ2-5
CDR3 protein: CASSEAPAGGGETQYF
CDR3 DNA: TGTGCCAGCAGTGAAGCGCCGGCGGGGGGGGGAGAGACCCAGTACTTC

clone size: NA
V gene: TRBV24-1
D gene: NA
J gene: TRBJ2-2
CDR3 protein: CATSDFGHSNTGELFF
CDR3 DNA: TGTGCCACCAGTGATTTTGGCCACTCGAACACCGGGGAGCTGTTTTTT

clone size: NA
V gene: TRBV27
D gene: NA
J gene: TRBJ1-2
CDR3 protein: CASSLHRDDYGYTF
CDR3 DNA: TGTGCCAGCAGTTTGCACAGGGATGACTATGGCTACACCTTC

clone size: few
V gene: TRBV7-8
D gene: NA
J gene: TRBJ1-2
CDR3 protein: CASSLAGAYGYTF
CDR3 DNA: TGTGCCAGCAGCTTAGCAGGGGCATATGGCTACACCTTC

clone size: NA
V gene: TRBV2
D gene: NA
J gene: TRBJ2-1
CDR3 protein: CASSGQGSSYNEQFF
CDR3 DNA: TGTGCCAGCAGTGGTCAGGGAAGCTCCTACAATGAGCAGTTCTTC

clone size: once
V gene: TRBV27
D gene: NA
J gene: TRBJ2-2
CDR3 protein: CASSLYRTGELFF
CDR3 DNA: TGTGCCAGCAGTTTATACAGGACCGGGGAGCTGTTTTTT

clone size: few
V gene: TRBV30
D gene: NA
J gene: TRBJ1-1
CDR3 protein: CAWSYRGNTEAFF
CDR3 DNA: TGTGCCTGGAGTTATAGAGGGAACACTGAAGCTTTCTTT

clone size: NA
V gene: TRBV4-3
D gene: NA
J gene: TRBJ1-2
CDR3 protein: CASSQPRAEGRGYTF
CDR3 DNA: TGCGCCAGCAGCCAACCCAGGGCCGAAGGAAGAGGCTACACCTTC

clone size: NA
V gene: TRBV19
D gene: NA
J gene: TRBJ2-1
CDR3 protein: CASSMGRSYNEQFF
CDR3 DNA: TGTGCCAGTAGTATGGGACGCTCCTACAATGAGCAGTTCTTC

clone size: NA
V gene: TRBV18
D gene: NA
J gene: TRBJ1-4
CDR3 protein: CASSPRAALGNEKLFF
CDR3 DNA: TGTGCCAGCTCACCAAGGGCAGCACTGGGCAATGAAAAACTGTTTTTT

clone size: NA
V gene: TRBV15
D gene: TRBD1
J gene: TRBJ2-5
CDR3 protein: CATSRPRTGRETQYF
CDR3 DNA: TGTGCCACCAGCAGACCTCGGACAGGGCGGGAGACCCAGTACTTC

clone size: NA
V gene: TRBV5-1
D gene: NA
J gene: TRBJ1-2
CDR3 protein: CASSPTAGDNYGYTF
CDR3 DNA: TGCGCCAGCAGCCCAACTGCGGGAGATAACTATGGCTACACCTTC

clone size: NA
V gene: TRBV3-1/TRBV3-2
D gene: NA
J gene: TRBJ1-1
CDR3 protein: CASSPYQGTSTEAFF
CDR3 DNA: TGTGCCAGCAGCCCATATCAGGGGACGAGCACTGAAGCTTTCTTT

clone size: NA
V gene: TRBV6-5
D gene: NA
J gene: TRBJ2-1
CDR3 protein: CASIPSVWMNEQFF
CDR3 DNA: TGTGCCAGCATTCCGAGCGTTTGGATGAATGAGCAGTTCTTC

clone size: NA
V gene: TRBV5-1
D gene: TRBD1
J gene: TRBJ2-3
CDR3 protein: CASSAYGTASTDTQYF
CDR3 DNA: TGCGCCAGCAGCGCTTACGGGACAGCTAGCACAGATACGCAGTATTTT

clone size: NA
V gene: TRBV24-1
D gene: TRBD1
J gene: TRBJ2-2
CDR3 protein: CATSDMGQGLTGELFF
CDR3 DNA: TGTGCCACCAGTGACATGGGACAGGGGTTGACCGGGGAGCTGTTTTTT

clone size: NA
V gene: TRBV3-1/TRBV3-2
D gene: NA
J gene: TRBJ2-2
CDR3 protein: CASNDGGNTGELFF
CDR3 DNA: TGTGCCAGCAACGATGGAGGGAACACCGGGGAGCTGTTTTTT

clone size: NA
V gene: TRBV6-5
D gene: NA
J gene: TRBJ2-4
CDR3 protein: CASSSPTLNIQYF
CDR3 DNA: TGTGCCAGCAGTTCCCCCACCCTAAACATTCAGTACTTC

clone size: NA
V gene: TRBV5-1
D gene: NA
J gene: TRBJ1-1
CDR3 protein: CASSLIDGQPQNTEAFF
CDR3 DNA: TGCGCCAGCAGCTTGATCGACGGACAGCCGCAGAACACTGAAGCTTTCTTT

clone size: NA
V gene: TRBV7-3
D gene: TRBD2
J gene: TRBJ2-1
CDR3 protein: CASSSSRLAGGFGSSYNEQFF
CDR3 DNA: TGTGCCAGCAGCTCCTCGAGACTAGCGGGGGGGTTTGGGAGCTCCTACAATGAGCAGTTCTTC

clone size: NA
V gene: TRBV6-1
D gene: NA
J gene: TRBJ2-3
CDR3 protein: CASSDPSTDTQYF
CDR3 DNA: TGTGCCAGCAGTGATCCCAGCACAGATACGCAGTATTTT

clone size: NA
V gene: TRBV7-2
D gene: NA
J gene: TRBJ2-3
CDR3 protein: CASSPMGPSTDTQYF
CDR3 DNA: TGTGCCAGCAGCCCTATGGGTCCTAGCACAGATACGCAGTATTTT

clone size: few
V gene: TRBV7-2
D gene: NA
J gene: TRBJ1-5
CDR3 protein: CASSAGGLGNQPQHF
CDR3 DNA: TGTGCCAGCAGCGCCGGGGGGTTGGGCAATCAGCCCCAGCATTTT

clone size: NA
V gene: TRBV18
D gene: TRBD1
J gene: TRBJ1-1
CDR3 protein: CASSPRQGAGTEAFF
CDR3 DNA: TGTGCCAGCTCACCAAGACAGGGGGCAGGGACTGAAGCTTTCTTT

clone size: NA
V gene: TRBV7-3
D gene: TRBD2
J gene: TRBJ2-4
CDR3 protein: CASSLDGGENNIQYF
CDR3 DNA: TGTGCCAGCAGCTTAGACGGGGGGGAAAATAACATTCAGTACTTC

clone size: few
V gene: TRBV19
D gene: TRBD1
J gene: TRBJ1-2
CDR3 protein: CASNQIRDRGLWNGYTF
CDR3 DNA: TGTGCCAGTAATCAAATACGGGACAGGGGCCTTTGGAATGGCTACACCTTC

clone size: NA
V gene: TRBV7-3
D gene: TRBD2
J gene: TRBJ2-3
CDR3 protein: CASSLTPGLAGGTDTQYF
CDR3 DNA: TGTGCCAGCAGCTTAACCCCAGGACTAGCGGGGGGGACAGATACGCAGTATTTT

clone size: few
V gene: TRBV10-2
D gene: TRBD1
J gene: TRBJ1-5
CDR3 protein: CASTETGSAQPQHF
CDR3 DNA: TGCGCCAGCACCGAGACAGGGTCTGCTCAGCCCCAGCATTTT

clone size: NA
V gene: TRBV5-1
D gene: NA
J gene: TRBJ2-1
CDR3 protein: CASSLVQGLYNEQFF
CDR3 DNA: TGCGCCAGCAGCTTGGTTCAGGGGCTCTACAATGAGCAGTTCTTC

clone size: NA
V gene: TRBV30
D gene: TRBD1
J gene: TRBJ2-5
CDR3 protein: CAWKAGGKETQYF
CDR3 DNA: TGTGCCTGGAAGGCAGGGGGAAAGGAGACCCAGTACTTC

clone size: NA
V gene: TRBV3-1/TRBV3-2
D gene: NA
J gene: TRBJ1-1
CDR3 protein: CASSQVVGQGSNTEAFF
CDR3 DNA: TGTGCCAGCAGCCAAGTGGTCGGTCAGGGGTCGAACACTGAAGCTTTCTTT

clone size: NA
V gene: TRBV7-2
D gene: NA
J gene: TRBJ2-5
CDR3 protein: CASSLAGRQETQYF
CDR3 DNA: TGTGCCAGCAGCTTAGCGGGACGGCAAGAGACCCAGTACTTC

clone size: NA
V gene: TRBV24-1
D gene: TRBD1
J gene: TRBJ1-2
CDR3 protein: CATSEAGTGTYGYTF
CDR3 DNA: TGTGCCACCAGTGAAGCCGGGACAGGGACCTATGGCTACACCTTC

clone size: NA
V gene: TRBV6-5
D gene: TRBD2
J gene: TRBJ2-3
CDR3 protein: CASFRWGEGTDTQYF
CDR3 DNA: TGTGCCAGCTTCCGTTGGGGGGAGGGAACAGATACGCAGTATTTT

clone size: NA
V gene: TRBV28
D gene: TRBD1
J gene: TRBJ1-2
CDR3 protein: CASSPVTGGSYGYTF
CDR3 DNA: TGTGCCAGCAGTCCCGTGACAGGGGGATCTTATGGCTACACCTTC

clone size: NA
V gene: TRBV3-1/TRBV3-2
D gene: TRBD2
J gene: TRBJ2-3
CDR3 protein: CASSQAGGGLDTQYF
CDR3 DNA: TGTGCCAGCAGCCAAGCAGGCGGGGGGCTAGATACGCAGTATTTT

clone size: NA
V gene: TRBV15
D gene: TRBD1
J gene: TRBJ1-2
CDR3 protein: CATSRAPGQGFGGYTF
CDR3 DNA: TGTGCCACCAGCAGAGCCCCGGGACAGGGCTTTGGTGGCTACACCTTC